This T cell receptor beta chain was profiled in a study of T cells in Graves' hyperthyroidism and ophthalmopathy. Whole-study findings and limits: Prediction of ophthalmopathy progression came a median 6.5 months pre-onset. A model built on 13 V-J features separated ophthalmopathy from stable hyperthyroidism.

This CDR3 comprises 15 residues. Trimming cost V 0 bases and J 2 bases, with 11 bases left between them. The germline V gene encodes CDR1 MGHRA and CDR2 YSYEKL. There were TCR beta CDR3 regions amplified from RNA transcripts. The TCR CDR3 was amplified in a first-round RT-PCR using the HTBI primer set. TCRdb independently ran MiXCR on the multiplex PCR reads; one entry per CDR3 protein. The data contain about 500,000 distinct CDR3 sequences, around 50% of them seen just once; the ten biggest clones take up about 45%. This clonotype was recorded many times. Its antigen is not known. Specimen: peripheral blood or thyroid tissue (not recorded which). V and J are TRBV4-1 and TRBJ2-7; D is unresolved. This TCR was sampled from an adult woman with Graves' disease, either hyperthyroidism or ophthalmopathy (not recorded which). CDR3 nucleotides: TGCGCCAGCAGCCAAGATAGAAGCCTAGCCTACGAGCAGTACTTC. It encodes CASSQDRSLAYEQYF.